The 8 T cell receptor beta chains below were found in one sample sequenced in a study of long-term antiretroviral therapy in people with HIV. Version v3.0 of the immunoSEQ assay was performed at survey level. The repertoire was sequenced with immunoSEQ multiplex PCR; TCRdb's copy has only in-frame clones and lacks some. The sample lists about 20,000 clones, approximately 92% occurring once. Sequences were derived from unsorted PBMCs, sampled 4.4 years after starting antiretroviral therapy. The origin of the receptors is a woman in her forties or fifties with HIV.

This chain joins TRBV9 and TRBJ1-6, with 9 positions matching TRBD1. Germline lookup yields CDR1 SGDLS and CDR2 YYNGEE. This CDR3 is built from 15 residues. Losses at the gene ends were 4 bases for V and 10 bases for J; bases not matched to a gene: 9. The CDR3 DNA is TGTGCCAGCAGCCCGATAGGGACAGGGCGCTCACCCCTCCACTTT. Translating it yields CASSPIGTGRSPLHF. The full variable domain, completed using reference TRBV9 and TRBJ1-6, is DSGVTQTPKHLITATGQRVTLRCSPRSGDLSVYWYQQSLDQGLQFLIQYYNGEERAKGNILERFSAQQFPDLHSELNLSSLELGDSALYFCASSPIGTGRSPLHFGNGTRLTVT.

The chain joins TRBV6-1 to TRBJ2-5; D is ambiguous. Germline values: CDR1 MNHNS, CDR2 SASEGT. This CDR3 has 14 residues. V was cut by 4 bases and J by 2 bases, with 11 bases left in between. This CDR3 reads CASSVLSRQETQYF. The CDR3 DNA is TGTGCCAGCAGTGTATTGTCCCGGCAAGAGACCCAGTACTTC.

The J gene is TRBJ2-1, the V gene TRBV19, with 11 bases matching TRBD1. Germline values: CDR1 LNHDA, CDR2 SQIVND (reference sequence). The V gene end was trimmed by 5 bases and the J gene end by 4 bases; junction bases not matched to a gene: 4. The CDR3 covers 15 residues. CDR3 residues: CASSGRDRGYNEQFF. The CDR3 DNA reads TGTGCCAGTAGTGGCCGGGACAGGGGGTACAATGAGCAGTTCTTC.

Here the CDR3 reads CASSGTGTGSYEQYF. CDR3 DNA: TGTGCCAGCAGCGGAACCGGGACAGGGTCCTACGAGCAGTACTTC. The chain combines TRBV7-2 with TRBJ2-7; 9 bases are a match to TRBD1. CDR3 length: 15 amino acids. CDR1 is SGHTA, CDR2 FQGNSA, per germline. Unmatched junction bases numbered 6, after V lost 5 bases and J lost 1 base.

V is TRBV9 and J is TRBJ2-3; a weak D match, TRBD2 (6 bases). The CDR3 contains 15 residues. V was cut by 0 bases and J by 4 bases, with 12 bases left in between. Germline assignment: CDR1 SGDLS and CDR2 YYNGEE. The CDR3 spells CASSVAAGTSDTQYF. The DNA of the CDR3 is TGTGCCAGCAGCGTAGCGGCGGGGACTTCAGATACGCAGTATTTT.

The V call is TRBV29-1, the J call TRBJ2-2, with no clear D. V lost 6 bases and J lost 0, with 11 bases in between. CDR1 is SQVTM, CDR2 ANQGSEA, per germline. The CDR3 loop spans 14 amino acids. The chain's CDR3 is CSVRRDPNTGELFF. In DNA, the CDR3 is TGCAGCGTACGACGCGATCCGAACACCGGGGAGCTGTTTTTT.

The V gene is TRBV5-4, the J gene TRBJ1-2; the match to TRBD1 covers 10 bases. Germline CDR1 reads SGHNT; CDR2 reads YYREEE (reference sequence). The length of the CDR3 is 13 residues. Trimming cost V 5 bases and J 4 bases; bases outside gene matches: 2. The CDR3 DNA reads TGTGCCAGCAGTCGGGACAGGGGCTATGGCTACACCTTC. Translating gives CASSRDRGYGYTF.

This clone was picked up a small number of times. This CDR3 is CASSLTSVEPDTQYF. DNA of the CDR3: TGTGCCAGCAGTCTGACTAGCGTTGAACCAGATACGCAGTATTTT. V gene TRBV2 combines with J gene TRBJ2-3, with 8 bases aligning to TRBD2. J was trimmed by 4 bases and V by 5 bases; bases with no gene match: 8. The CDR3 has 15 residues. The germline V gene encodes CDR1 SNHLY and CDR2 FYNNEI.